This TCR beta chain was retrieved from a study of beta chain features in type 1 diabetes. Looking at the study overall: Examined across all samples were around 110,000,000 sorted cells.

General observations from the study: Patients' naive, central memory and regulatory TCRB repertoires appeared more alike than those of healthy donors. Shorter TCRB CDR3s, moderately but significantly so, were found in Type 1 diabetes patients in all four CD4+ subsets.

All of the isolated RNA was reverse transcribed, so expressed TCRB transcripts were sequenced. Method: immunoSEQ multiplex PCR; TCRdb's copy keeps in-frame clones and lacks some. This table holds hundreds of thousands of clones, around a sixth found once. Every single donor gave one heparinised blood draw, and these averaged around 0.12 L. This clone was detected a few times. Antigen specificity is unknown. The CDR3 loop spans 14 amino acids. The germline V gene encodes CDR1 MDHEN and CDR2 SYDVKM. V lost 6 bases to trimming and J lost 9 bases, with 20 bases between them. This TCR was sampled from a man younger than 35 in good health. The material sequenced was naive CD4+ T cells from blood. This chain connects TRBV28 to TRBJ1-1; a weak D match, TRBD1 (5 bases). Here the CDR3 reads CASSLSGTHQKAFF. DNA for the CDR3: TGTGCCAGCAGCCTGTCCGGGACGCACCAAAAAGCTTTCTTT.